The 20 T cell receptor beta chains in this list originate from one sample, sequenced in a study of T cells in Graves' hyperthyroidism and ophthalmopathy. Template material for amplifying TCR beta CDR3 regions consisted of RNA transcripts. A first-round RT-PCR of the TCR CDR3 used the HTBI primer set. TCRdb independently ran MiXCR on the multiplex PCR reads; one entry per CDR3 protein. Here the sample spans 390,000 or so distinct CDR3 sequences, roughly 15% being singletons. Sequenced input: blood. The receptor set was obtained from a man aged 18-30 years with Graves' ophthalmopathy.

Many counts were recorded for this clonotype. This rearrangement joins TRBV3-1 to TRBJ2-3, with 9 bases lining up with TRBD1. V trimming: 4 bases; J trimming: 1 base; junction bases outside the gene matches: 6. The CDR3 is made up of 16 amino acids. Germline values: CDR1 LGHDT, CDR2 YNNKEL (reference sequence). The CDR3 sequence: CASSPRWTGGTDTQYF. In nucleotides, the CDR3 is TGTGCCAGCAGCCCTCGGTGGACAGGGGGCACAGATACGCAGTATTTT.

This clonotype was detected a few times. The chain couples TRBV6-5 to TRBJ1-6; 8 nucleotides align to TRBD1. Trimming took 2 bases from V and 8 from J; bases not matched to a gene: 5. The CDR3 extends over 15 amino acids. CDR1 MNHEY and CDR2 SVGAGI come from the germline V gene. CDR3 sequence reads: CASSYKGQGYSPLHF. The CDR3 DNA follows: TGTGCCAGCAGTTACAAAGGACAGGGTTATTCACCCCTCCACTTT.

At least ten counts were recorded for this clonotype. The CDR3 here is CASSLSPLAGGPRSSYNEQFF. Written as DNA, the CDR3 is TGTGCCAGCAGTTTATCCCCGCTGGCGGGAGGGCCTCGAAGCTCCTACAATGAGCAGTTCTTC. The chain carries TRBV27 and TRBJ2-1; TRBD2 matches 9 bases. This CDR3 has 21 amino acids. Germline values: CDR1 MNHEY, CDR2 SMNVEV (reference sequence). The J segment lost 0 bases and the V segment lost 0 bases, leaving 15 bases of the junction unmatched.

Only a few counts were recorded for this clonotype. The chain couples TRBV19 to TRBJ2-1; 9 bases map to TRBD1. Per the germline V gene, CDR1 is LNHDA and CDR2 is SQIVND (reference sequence). The junction had 5 bases not matched to a gene; V was cut back by 3 bases and J by 5 bases. CDR3 size: 15 residues. CDR3 bases: TGTGCCAGTAGTATCCCGGGACAGGGCAACAATGAGCAGTTCTTC. The encoded protein is CASSIPGQGNNEQFF.

This clonotype was observed many times. The chain couples TRBV3-1 to TRBJ2-1, with TRBD1 as a possible D gene (6 bases). Germline CDR1 LGHDT, CDR2 YNNKEL (reference sequence). The CDR3 covers 17 residues. The V and J ends lost 5 bases and 9 bases respectively, with 26 bases between them. The CDR3 DNA reads as TGTGCCAGCAGCACCCGGACAGTTCCCCATATGGTTGGTGAGCAGTTCTTC. This encodes CASSTRTVPHMVGEQFF.

This clonotype was found many times. The CDR3 DNA sequence: TGTGCCAGCAGCGTAGTGGGGGACAGTCTGCAAAAACTGTTTTTT. It yields the protein CASSVVGDSLQKLFF. V gene TRBV9 combines with J gene TRBJ1-4; TRBD1 matches 7 bases. Trimming removed 0 bases from V and 9 bases from J; junction bases left unmatched: 8. The CDR3 spans 15 residues. Germline V gene data show CDR1 as SGDLS and CDR2 as YYNGEE. Combining the CDR3 with reference TRBV9 and TRBJ1-4 gives the whole variable domain DSGVTQTPKHLITATGQRVTLRCSPRSGDLSVYWYQQSLDQGLQFLIQYYNGEERAKGNILERFSAQQFPDLHSELNLSSLELGDSALYFCASSVVGDSLQKLFFGSGTQLSVL.

In its sample, this clonotype was seen a few times. The genes are TRBV19 and TRBJ2-1; the match to TRBD2 covers 8 bases. The CDR3 is made up of 15 amino acids. The V gene end was trimmed by 3 bases and the J gene end by 3 bases; junction bases not matched to a gene: 4. Germline lookup yields CDR1 LNHDA and CDR2 SQIVND (reference sequence). The CDR3 DNA sequence: TGTGCCAGTAGTATCTCTGCGGGAGGCTACAATGAGCAGTTCTTC. Its protein is CASSISAGGYNEQFF.

The genes are TRBV18 and TRBJ2-4, with 7 bases lining up with TRBD2. Germline V gives CDR1 KGHSH, CDR2 LQKENI. CDR3 size: 16 residues. Losses at the gene ends were 4 bases for V and 1 base for J; bases not matched to a gene: 7. As DNA, the CDR3 is TGTGCCAGCTCACTTGGGAGGGGACTCGCCAAAAACATTCAGTACTTC. Translation gives CASSLGRGLAKNIQYF.

The rearrangement joins TRBV27 to TRBJ2-5; TRBD2 matches at 13 bases. The J segment lost 5 bases and the V segment lost 6 bases, leaving 9 bases of the junction unmatched. Germline V lookup: CDR1 MNHEY, CDR2 SMNVEV (reference sequence). The CDR3 consists of 16 residues. CDR3 protein: CASSQTSGRAWETQYF. DNA for the CDR3: TGTGCCAGCAGCCAAACTAGCGGGAGGGCGTGGGAGACCCAGTACTTC.

The chain has TRBV6-4 and TRBJ2-3, with 7 bases matching TRBD2. The V gene's germline CDR1 is MRHNA and CDR2 SNTAGT. The CDR3 covers 17 residues. J lost 0 bases, V lost 2 bases, and 8 bases had no gene match. CDR3 coding DNA: TGTGCCAGCAGTGACGGGGGACTAAGCGGTAGCACAGATACGCAGTATTTT. Translated: CASSDGGLSGSTDTQYF.

This clonotype was seen ten or more times. The chain has TRBV24-1 and TRBJ2-2, with 7 bases that match TRBD2. Trimming cost V 1 base and J 3 bases; bases outside gene matches: 10. The length of the CDR3 is 18 residues. Germline V CDR1 and CDR2: KGHDR, SFDVKD. CDR3 in amino acids: CATSDFPSHSGYTGELFF. CDR3 sequence (DNA): TGTGCCACCAGTGATTTCCCGTCTCATAGCGGGTACACCGGGGAGCTGTTTTTT.

In this sample, this clonotype turned up a few times. The V and J genes are TRBV2 and TRBJ1-2, with unresolved D. The CDR3 length is 14 residues. V lost 2 bases and J lost 4, with 11 bases in between. Germline CDR1 and CDR2: SNHLY and FYNNEI. CDR3 sequence: CASSERSPLYGYTF. DNA for the CDR3: TGTGCCAGCAGTGAAAGGAGTCCCCTCTATGGCTACACCTTC.

This clonotype was recorded at least ten times. The rearrangement links TRBV12-3 or TRBV12-4 to TRBJ2-1; D is unclear. This CDR3 is built from 13 residues. Trimming cost V 1 base and J 5 bases, with 6 bases left between them. The CDR3 region is CASSLEPHNEQFF. DNA of the CDR3: TGTGCCAGCAGTTTAGAGCCACACAATGAGCAGTTCTTC.

This clonotype was recorded only once. It may be a read error: a sequence one base away is much more abundant. The chain is built from TRBV29-1 and TRBJ2-1; 9 bases match TRBD2. This CDR3 comprises 17 residues. Germline V gene data show CDR1 as SQVTM and CDR2 as ANQGSEA. The CDR3 DNA reads TGCAGCGTTGAAGATCGTCGCGCGGGAGGGTCATACAATGAGCGGTTCTTC. The encoded protein is CSVEDRRAGGSYNERFF.

This clonotype was seen ten or more times. This sequence joins TRBV5-1 and TRBJ1-2; the match to TRBD1 covers 7 bases. Losses at the gene ends were 0 bases for V and 5 bases for J; bases not matched to a gene: 7. The germline gives CDR1 SGHRS, CDR2 YFSETQ. There are 15 residues in the CDR3. Here the CDR3 DNA reads TGCGCCAGCAGCTTGGACACAGGGGACCTATATGGCTACACCTTC. Its translation: CASSLDTGDLYGYTF.

About this clonotype itself: A much more abundant neighbour one base away suggests this may be a read error. V is TRBV27 and J is TRBJ2-7; D is undetermined. The CDR3 length is 13 residues. Germline V CDR1 and CDR2: MNHEY, SMNVEV (reference sequence). CDR3 protein: CVSSWKQPYEQYF. The CDR3 bases are TGTGTCAGCAGTTGGAAACAGCCCTACGAGCAGTACTTC.

The CDR3: CASSLPAGAQETQYF. For the CDR3, the DNA is TGTGCCAGCAGTTTACCAGCGGGGGCGCAAGAGACCCAGTACTTC. The V gene is TRBV12-3 or TRBV12-4, the J gene TRBJ2-5, with 8 bases matching TRBD2. The CDR3 has 15 residues. The V and J ends lost 2 bases and 2 bases, in that order; junction bases with no gene match: 4.

This clonotype has at least ten counts. This rearrangement joins TRBV30 to TRBJ2-5; D might be TRBD2 (6 bases). Germline V gene lookup returns CDR1 GTSNPN and CDR2 SVGIG (reference sequence). This CDR3 is 13 amino acids long. V shed 2 bases and J shed 4 bases, with 11 bases lying between them. CDR3 DNA: TGTGCCTGGAGTCCCCCGGGGGTAGAGACCCAGTACTTC. Its translation: CAWSPPGVETQYF. The full variable domain, rest sourced from reference TRBV30 and TRBJ2-5, is SQTIHQWPATLVQPVGSPLSLECTVEGTSNPNLYWYRQAAGRGLQLLFYSVGIGQISSEVPQNLSASRPQDRQFILSSKKLLLSDSGFYLCAWSPPGVETQYFGPGTRLLVL.

This clonotype was seen ten or more times. The chain carries TRBV2 and TRBJ1-2, with TRBD1 identical over 9 bases. Looked up from germline, CDR1 is SNHLY and CDR2 is FYNNEI. Losses at the gene ends were 6 bases for V and 4 bases for J; bases not matched to a gene: 3. CDR3 length: 13 residues. CDR3 DNA sequence: TGTGCCAGCAGGGGGACAGGGCCCTATGGCTACACCTTC. Residues: CASRGTGPYGYTF.

This clonotype was counted ten times or more. The chain links TRBV6-1 to TRBJ2-7; D not certain. The CDR3 is 13 amino acids. Trimming pared 5 bases from V and 2 bases from J, leaving 10 bases between. Germline CDR1 is MNHNS and CDR2 is SASEGT. CDR3 sequence reads: CASSPSNTYEQYF. The CDR3 nucleotides are TGTGCCAGCAGTCCCTCCAATACCTACGAGCAGTACTTC.